The 25 T cell receptor beta chains presented below share a single source sample, sequenced in a study of T-cell reconstitution after alpha-beta-depleted transplantation in children. It was with unique molecular identifiers that the TCRbeta library was prepared. TCRdb called the PCR reads again in MiXCR, with one record for every CDR3 protein. The sample yields about 210,000 distinct CDR3 sequences, around a sixth seen once. The input for sequencing was PBMCs, mostly from graft donor cells, taken 360 days after TCRalphabeta/CD19-depleted stem cell transplant. The receptors shown here come from a male patient between 2 and 15 years old who had a stem cell transplant for acute lymphoblastic leukemia, so the T cells may come from the graft donor.

This clonotype was seen a handful of times. V and J are TRBV4-2 and TRBJ2-3; tentative D call: TRBD2 (6 bases). V shed 0 bases and J shed 6 bases, with 16 bases lying between them. The CDR3 loop spans 16 amino acids. Per germline, CDR1 LGHNA and CDR2 YNFKEQ. CDR3 coding DNA: TGTGCCAGCAGCCAAGATTCCGGGAGCACTCAGGATACGCAGTATTTT. Encoded protein: CASSQDSGSTQDTQYF.

This clonotype was seen a handful of times. This rearrangement joins TRBV6-2 or TRBV6-3 to TRBJ2-2; D perhaps matches TRBD1 (7 bases). The germline V gene encodes CDR1 MNHEY and CDR2 SVGEGT. This CDR3 region has 15 residues. V was trimmed by 2 bases and J by 7 bases, leaving 14 bases between them. The CDR3 nucleotides are TGTGCCAGCAGTTACCGCAGGGGGGATGGCGGGGAGCTGTTTTTT. Translation gives CASSYRRGDGGELFF.

J is TRBJ2-1 and V is TRBV7-9; possibly TRBD1 or TRBD2 for D (6 bases each). Trimming stripped 4 bases from V and 5 bases from J, with 18 bases between. This CDR3 contains 16 residues. Germline V gene data show CDR1 as SEHNR and CDR2 as FQNEAQ (reference sequence). CDR3 coding DNA: TGTGCCAGCAGCTCCTTGGACGGGGGCAAGAACAATGAGCAGTTCTTC. This encodes CASSSLDGGKNNEQFF.

This clonotype has more than one count but fewer than ten. The CDR3 coding sequence is TGTGCCAGCTCACCATTTAACTACAAATTCTCTGGAAACACCATATATTTT. Its protein product is CASSPFNYKFSGNTIYF. The chain uses TRBV18 and TRBJ1-3, with D unresolved. CDR1 is KGHSH and CDR2 is LQKENI in the germline V gene. Trimming removed 2 bases at V and 0 bases at J, with 14 bases between. This CDR3 is 17 amino acids long.

This clonotype was counted a few times. The rearrangement joins TRBV5-1 to TRBJ2-3; 9 bases line up with TRBD2. Trimming cost V 4 bases and J 5 bases; bases outside gene matches: 5. CDR1 is SGHRS and CDR2 is YFSETQ in the germline V gene. The CDR3 is 14 residues long. DNA of the CDR3: TGCGCCAGCAGCGTCAGCGGGAGGATAGATACGCAGTATTTT. The encoded protein is CASSVSGRIDTQYF.

This chain's CDR3 is CASTHPEGTGELFF. In nucleotides, the CDR3 is TGCGCCAGCACTCACCCAGAGGGCACCGGGGAGCTGTTTTTT. The genes are TRBV5-1 and TRBJ2-2; TRBD2 is a possible D gene (5 bases). This CDR3 contains 14 residues. Between the trimmed V and J ends, which lost 6 bases and 4 bases, there was a span of 13 bases. The germline gives CDR1 SGHRS, CDR2 YFSETQ.

This clonotype has more than one count but fewer than ten. The chain recombines TRBV7-6 with TRBJ1-2; D not resolved. This CDR3 has 13 amino acids. Germline assignment: CDR1 SGHVS and CDR2 FNYEAQ. V was shortened by 3 bases and J by 7 bases, with 12 bases between the two germline ends. CDR3 DNA: TGTGCCAGCAGCTTTGCGGCAGCAGCTGGCTACACCTTC. This sequence encodes CASSFAAAAGYTF.

The chain employs TRBV12-3 or TRBV12-4 and TRBJ2-5, with 13 bases that match TRBD2. Trimming at V came to 6 bases and at J to 3 bases, leaving 4 bases not matched to a gene. The CDR3 contains 15 residues. The CDR3 sequence is CASRRTSGGEETQYF. The DNA of the CDR3 is TGTGCCAGCAGACGGACTAGCGGGGGAGAAGAGACCCAGTACTTC.

The genes are TRBV15 and TRBJ2-2; 7 nucleotides agree with TRBD1. Germline loops: CDR1 LNHNV, CDR2 YYDKDF (reference sequence). CDR3 length: 15 residues. Unmatched junction bases numbered 0, after V lost 2 bases and J lost 0 bases. For the CDR3, the DNA is TGTGCCACCAGCAGACAGGGGGCGAACACCGGGGAGCTGTTTTTT. Protein sequence: CATSRQGANTGELFF.

The V and J genes are TRBV2 and TRBJ2-7; D not certain. CDR1 and CDR2 (germline): SNHLY, FYNNEI. The CDR3 length is 14 residues. The V end lost 4 bases, the J end lost 0 bases, and 10 bases lay between the germline ends. CDR3 in amino acids: CASSVVGFSYEQYF. The DNA for the CDR3 is TGTGCCAGCAGTGTGGTTGGGTTCTCCTACGAGCAGTACTTC.

This clonotype was seen at least ten times. The chain is built from TRBV7-9 and TRBJ1-1; D is unclear. The CDR3 totals 13 residues. Trimming cost V 4 bases and J 4 bases, with 10 bases left between them. Germline V gene data show CDR1 as SEHNR and CDR2 as FQNEAQ (reference sequence). CDR3 in DNA: TGTGCCAGCAGCTATACAGAAAGCACTGAAGCTTTCTTT. This gives the protein CASSYTESTEAFF.

The J gene is TRBJ2-6, the V gene TRBV4-2; D unresolved. Germline assignment: CDR1 LGHNA and CDR2 YNFKEQ. The V end lost 5 bases, the J end lost 0 bases, and 8 bases lay between the germline ends. CDR3 size: 15 residues. The CDR3 region has the DNA TGTGCCAGCAGCTACCTAAACTCTGGGGCCAACGTCCTGACTTTC. Translating it yields CASSYLNSGANVLTF.

This clonotype was counted only a few times. This chain links TRBV5-1 with TRBJ2-7; TRBD2 matches at 7 bases. The V gene's germline CDR1 is SGHRS and CDR2 YFSETQ. This CDR3 spans 15 amino acids. With 0 bases clipped from V and 3 bases from J, the junction kept 6 bases outside the gene matches. The CDR3 here is CASSLARGRYYEQYF. The CDR3 DNA reads TGCGCCAGCAGCTTGGCCCGCGGGAGATACTACGAGCAGTACTTC. Using reference TRBV5-1 and TRBJ2-7 for the parts outside the CDR3, the full variable domain is KAGVTQTPRYLIKTRGQQVTLSCSPISGHRSVSWYQQTPGQGLQFLFEYFSETQRNKGNFPGRFSGRQFSNSRSEMNVSTLELGDSALYLCASSLARGRYYEQYFGPGTRLTVT.

This clonotype was picked up many times. The chain joins TRBV24-1 to TRBJ2-1; 13 nucleotides match TRBD2. The germline CDR1 and CDR2 sequences are KGHDR and SFDVKD. V gave up 0 bases and J gave up 5 bases; unmatched junction bases: 3. The CDR3 has 17 residues. The DNA for the CDR3 is TGTGCCACCAGTGATTTGACCGGGACTAGCGGGAACAATGAGCAGTTCTTC. Protein product: CATSDLTGTSGNNEQFF.

The CDR3 sequence is CASSQARGGTDTQYF. The CDR3 DNA reads as TGTGCCAGCAGCCAAGCCAGGGGGGGCACAGATACGCAGTATTTT. V is TRBV4-2 and J is TRBJ2-3; maybe TRBD1 (7 bases). Per the germline V gene, CDR1 is LGHNA and CDR2 is YNFKEQ. V was shortened by 1 base and J by 1 base, with 9 bases between the two germline ends. CDR3 length equals 15 residues.

V gene TRBV27 combines with J gene TRBJ1-2; D not certain. Germline loops: CDR1 MNHEY, CDR2 SMNVEV (reference sequence). CDR3 size: 20 residues. V lost 4 bases and J 0 bases, leaving 27 bases between the germline ends. DNA for the CDR3: TGTGCCAGCAGTTCCATCATTCCTTCGCCGCAGGCAGAAGCTAACTATGGCTACACCTTC. It translates to CASSSIIPSPQAEANYGYTF.

This clonotype was detected only a few times. V is TRBV24-1 and J is TRBJ2-1; 7 bases match TRBD2. The length of the CDR3 is 11 residues. Germline V gene data show CDR1 as KGHDR and CDR2 as SFDVKD. The junction had 6 bases not matched to a gene; V was cut back by 8 bases and J by 12 bases. CDR3 region: CATKSGRTQFF. The CDR3 region has the DNA TGTGCCACCAAATCCGGGAGGACGCAGTTCTTC.

This clonotype was found a few times. The rearrangement joins TRBV19 to TRBJ2-5; D uncertain. The CDR3 covers 13 residues. CDR1 is LNHDA and CDR2 is SQIVND in the germline V gene (reference sequence). The V and J ends lost 5 bases and 5 bases respectively, with 12 bases between them. In nucleotides, the CDR3 is TGTGCCAGTAGTGTTGGCTTCCAGGAGACCCAGTACTTC. Translated, it gives CASSVGFQETQYF.

The gene calls are TRBV7-6 and TRBJ2-1; 7 bases are shared with TRBD2. The CDR3 extends over 17 amino acids. After removal of 1 base from V and 4 bases from J, the junction contained 10 bases not matched to a gene. The germline V gene has CDR1 SGHVS and CDR2 FNYEAQ. CDR3 region: CASSLGPRERGYNEQFF. In DNA form, the CDR3 reads TGTGCCAGCAGCTTAGGCCCCCGGGAGCGGGGATACAATGAGCAGTTCTTC.

Written as DNA, the CDR3 is TGTGCCAGCAGCTTAGAGGGGAGGGTCGAGCAGTACTTC. This gives the protein CASSLEGRVEQYF. The chain joins TRBV7-2 to TRBJ2-7, with 7 bases matching TRBD2. The J segment lost 6 bases and the V segment lost 1 base, leaving 3 bases of the junction unmatched. The CDR3 is made up of 13 amino acids. In germline, CDR1 is SGHTA, CDR2 FQGNSA.

V usage is TRBV18 and J usage is TRBJ2-5, with 9 nucleotides matching TRBD1. J was trimmed by 3 bases and V by 3 bases; bases with no gene match: 2. The CDR3 runs 14 residues. Germline loops: CDR1 KGHSH, CDR2 LQKENI. In DNA form, the CDR3 reads TGTGCCAGCTCACCCCGGACAGGGGAAGAGACCCAGTACTTC. Protein: CASSPRTGEETQYF.

This clonotype was observed a handful of times. J is TRBJ1-1 and V is TRBV6-1; TRBD1 matches at 10 bases. V lost 7 bases and J lost 4; bases outside the gene matches: 12. The CDR3 is made up of 16 amino acids. The germline gives CDR1 MNHNS, CDR2 SASEGT. The CDR3 is CASTLRDRGRGTEAFF. The CDR3 nucleotides read TGTGCCAGCACACTCCGGGACAGGGGACGGGGCACTGAAGCTTTCTTT.

The table lists this clonotype with a few counts. The chain couples TRBV5-1 to TRBJ1-4; D is perhaps TRBD1 (5 bases). Germline V gene sequence: CDR1 SGHRS, CDR2 YFSETQ. CDR3 length equals 15 residues. Trimming took off 3 bases at V and 8 bases at J, with 17 bases between the two ends. The DNA of the CDR3 is TGCGCCAGCAGCTCGGCCCAGGCAGGGCAGGAAAAACTGTTTTTT. This sequence encodes CASSSAQAGQEKLFF.

V gene TRBV25-1 combines with J gene TRBJ2-1; a possible D gene is TRBD2 (6 bases). Germline CDR1 reads MGHDK; CDR2 reads SYGVNS. This CDR3 spans 15 amino acids. Trimming pared 4 bases from V and 3 bases from J, leaving 13 bases between. CDR3 DNA: TGTGCCAGCAGTGGCGGGAACGTTCTCTACAATGAGCAGTTCTTC. This sequence encodes CASSGGNVLYNEQFF.

This clonotype was detected ten times or more. The chain carries TRBV10-3 and TRBJ1-1; no firm D call. The V gene's germline CDR1 is ENHRY and CDR2 SYGVKD. Trimming took 2 bases from V and 3 from J, leaving 13 bases between them. The CDR3 sequence is 15 residues long. The CDR3 loop is CAISELRELYTEAFF. The CDR3 nucleotides read TGTGCCATCAGTGAGCTCCGGGAGCTTTACACTGAAGCTTTCTTT.